The 12 T cell receptor beta chains given below trace back to one sample, sequenced in a study of response to subunit inactivated influenza vaccine. TCRdb processed the RT-PCR reads anew with MiXCR; each CDR3 protein has one entry. The sample holds hundreds of thousands of distinct CDR3 sequences; 11% to 15% are singletons and the top ten take approximately 7.6%. The sequences come from PBMCs from blood, collected 14 to 15 days before vaccination. These receptors were collected from a man aged 50 or older who received an inactivated influenza vaccine.

This clonotype has more than one count but fewer than ten. The chain employs TRBV6-2 or TRBV6-3 and TRBJ2-1, with 11 bases fitting TRBD2. In germline, CDR1 is MNHEY, CDR2 SVGEGT. Trimming at V came to 6 bases and at J to 0 bases, leaving 4 bases not matched to a gene. The CDR3 is 16 residues long. The CDR3 protein is CASSTSGGRSYNEQFF. CDR3 coding DNA: TGTGCCAGCAGCACTAGCGGGGGCCGCTCCTACAATGAGCAGTTCTTC.

CDR3 loop: CSARLAGNTGELFF. The DNA for the CDR3 is TGCAGTGCGAGACTAGCGGGGAACACCGGGGAGCTGTTTTTT. The chain carries TRBV20-1 and TRBJ2-2, with TRBD2 identical over 10 bases. The CDR3 sequence is 14 residues long. The ends lost 6 bases at V and 1 base at J; junction bases unmatched: 2. Germline CDR1 DFQATT, CDR2 SNEGSKA (reference sequence).

This clonotype was picked up a small number of times. The V gene is TRBV7-2, the J gene TRBJ1-3; 7 bases map to TRBD1. This CDR3 spans 14 amino acids. V lost 6 bases, J lost 4 bases, and 6 bases stayed unmatched. Germline V gives CDR1 SGHTA, CDR2 FQGNSA. Here the CDR3 reads CASRDPGGGNTIYF. For the CDR3, the DNA is TGTGCCAGCAGAGATCCAGGGGGGGGAAACACCATATATTTT.

This clonotype was seen at least ten times. The J gene is TRBJ2-3, the V gene TRBV6-5, with no clear D. CDR1 MNHEY and CDR2 SVGAGI come from the germline V gene. V gave up 0 bases and J gave up 2 bases, with 6 bases separating them. This CDR3 is built from 14 residues. Here the CDR3 DNA reads TGTGCCAGCAGTTACTCGCGCAACACAGATACGCAGTATTTT. Translating it yields CASSYSRNTDTQYF.

The chain combines TRBV6-2 or TRBV6-3 with TRBJ2-5; D ambiguous. Germline V gene sequence: CDR1 MNHEY, CDR2 SVGEGT. Trimming stripped 4 bases from V and 4 bases from J, with 13 bases between. This CDR3 has 14 residues. CDR3 in amino acids: CASSLAWLRETQYF. DNA for the CDR3: TGTGCCAGCAGTTTGGCCTGGTTAAGAGAGACCCAGTACTTC.

This clonotype was counted a few times. This chain joins TRBV7-2 and TRBJ2-1; TRBD2 is a possible D gene (6 bases). V was clipped by 5 bases and J by 0 bases, with 17 bases between them. The germline V gene has CDR1 SGHTA and CDR2 FQGNSA. This CDR3 is 17 amino acids long. The CDR3, as DNA: TGTGCCAGCAGCCTTTGGGGGACTCTCCTCTCCTACAATGAGCAGTTCTTC. Translation: CASSLWGTLLSYNEQFF.

This clonotype was counted many times. The chain carries TRBV5-1 and TRBJ2-5, with 11 bases matching TRBD1. This CDR3 is 14 amino acids long. Germline lookup yields CDR1 SGHRS and CDR2 YFSETQ. With V trimmed by 5 bases and J by 5 bases, 5 bases remained unmatched. For the CDR3, the DNA is TGCGCCAGCAGTGGACAGGGGGCTGGCGAGACCCAGTACTTC. It translates to CASSGQGAGETQYF.

V gene TRBV7-9 combines with J gene TRBJ1-6; D is undetermined. Trimming took 3 bases from V and 6 from J, leaving 15 bases between them. This CDR3 comprises 16 residues. In germline, CDR1 is SEHNR, CDR2 FQNEAQ (reference sequence). The CDR3 DNA follows: TGTGCCAGCAGCTTTCAGGCGGTCTTGGGTAATTCACCCCTCCACTTT. This translates into CASSFQAVLGNSPLHF.

In this sample, this clonotype turned up many times. V usage is TRBV5-5 and J usage is TRBJ2-2, with D perhaps TRBD1 or TRBD2 (5 bases each). Trimming removed 0 bases from V and 4 bases from J, with 7 bases in between. The CDR3 totals 14 residues. Germline V gene lookup returns CDR1 SGHKS and CDR2 YYEKEE (reference sequence). The CDR3 is CASSLERGTGELFF. In DNA form, the CDR3 reads TGTGCCAGCAGCTTGGAGAGGGGCACCGGGGAGCTGTTTTTT.

CDR3 residues: CASSRINSGANVLTF. DNA for the CDR3: TGCGCCAGCAGCAGGATCAACTCTGGGGCCAACGTCCTGACTTTC. The chain uses TRBV4-3 and TRBJ2-6, with D hard to call. The CDR3 length is 15 residues. Germline CDR1 LGHNA, CDR2 YSLEER. The ends were cut back, 5 bases at V and 0 bases at J, with 8 bases in the middle.

The chain couples TRBV12-3 or TRBV12-4 to TRBJ2-5; 9 bases agree with TRBD1. The V and J ends lost 8 bases and 5 bases, in that order; junction bases with no gene match: 6. The CDR3 totals 13 residues. The CDR3 coding sequence is TGTGCCAGCCGAATAGGACAGGGGGAGACCCAGTACTTC. Encoded protein: CASRIGQGETQYF.

This clonotype was detected a few times. The rearrangement links TRBV20-1 to TRBJ2-7; tentative D call: TRBD1 (7 bases). CDR3 length: 15 residues. Trimming left V 0 bases short and J 0 bases short, with 12 bases between. Germline lookup yields CDR1 DFQATT and CDR2 SNEGSKA (reference sequence). CDR3 region: CSARDGGTASYEQYF. CDR3 coding DNA: TGCAGTGCTAGAGATGGGGGGACAGCCTCCTACGAGCAGTACTTC.